These 24 T cell receptor beta chains were all obtained from the same sample, sequenced in a study of PD-1 blockade in classical Hodgkin lymphoma. Libraries were prepared by immunoSEQ multiplex PCR; TCRdb keeps only in-frame clonotypes and omits some of them. This repertoire shows about 8,000 clones, around three quarters found once; its top ten account for roughly 45%. The time point denotes: cycle 4 day 1 (C4D1), after 6 weeks of nivolumab. Each patient experienced a relapse that followed autologous stem cell transplantation, and brentuximab vedotin exposure varied. Sample: peripheral blood mononuclear cells (PBMCs), taken before the fourth cycle of nivolumab. These receptors were collected from a human donor with classical Hodgkin lymphoma.

This chain connects TRBV19 to TRBJ2-5; D might be TRBD2 (5 bases). This CDR3 is 13 amino acids long. Trimming removed 3 bases from V and 5 bases from J, with 10 bases in between. CDR1 and CDR2 from the germline V gene are LNHDA and SQIVND (reference sequence). The CDR3 is CASSIVSAETQYF. In DNA, the CDR3 is TGTGCCAGTAGTATCGTTAGCGCGGAGACCCAGTACTTC.

The V gene is TRBV11-2, the J gene TRBJ1-3; D is uncertain. V lost 0 bases to trimming and J lost 5 bases, with 8 bases between them. The CDR3 runs to 14 residues. Germline V gene sequence: CDR1 SGHAT, CDR2 FQNNGV. The CDR3 DNA follows: TGTGCCAGCAGCTTAGAAGGACTTCGAAACACCATATATTTT. As protein: CASSLEGLRNTIYF.

The chain couples TRBV27 to TRBJ2-7; D tentatively reads TRBD1 or TRBD2 (6 bases each). CDR1 and CDR2 (germline): MNHEY, SMNVEV (reference sequence). The CDR3 is 16 amino acids. V lost 5 bases and J lost 1, with 18 bases in between. In DNA, the CDR3 is TGTGCCAGCAGTCCCACCGGGGGCGGGGTGTCCTACGAGCAGTACTTC. Amino acids: CASSPTGGGVSYEQYF.

This chain connects TRBV5-1 to TRBJ1-5; possible D gene TRBD1, 6 bases. Germline CDR1 and CDR2: SGHRS and YFSETQ. CDR3 length equals 14 residues. Deletions cut 2 bases from V and 5 bases from J, with 11 bases between. CDR3 bases: TGCGCCAGCAGCTTACAGGGAGGGCATCAGCCCCAGCATTTT. Protein: CASSLQGGHQPQHF.

The chain links TRBV10-3 to TRBJ1-2, with D hard to call. The V gene's germline CDR1 is ENHRY and CDR2 SYGVKD. The CDR3 is 13 amino acids. The germline V and J ends were trimmed by 2 bases and 2 bases, with 6 bases remaining between them. DNA of the CDR3: TGTGCCATCAGTGAGGGCGGAAACTATGGCTACACCTTC. Protein: CAISEGGNYGYTF.

This chain joins TRBV2 and TRBJ1-1; possible D gene TRBD1, 5 bases. V lost 6 bases and J 3 bases, leaving 11 bases between the germline ends. Per germline, CDR1 SNHLY and CDR2 FYNNEI. This CDR3 contains 13 residues. The CDR3 bases are TGTGCCAGCAGGGGGGAGATGTACACTGAAGCTTTCTTT. Amino acids: CASRGEMYTEAFF.

V gene TRBV7-9 combines with J gene TRBJ1-3; 8 nucleotides align to TRBD1. J gave up 0 bases and V 3 bases, and 7 bases lay outside the gene matches. CDR1 is SEHNR and CDR2 is FQNEAQ in the germline V gene (reference sequence). The CDR3 extends over 17 amino acids. CDR3 sequence reads: CASSFRQGASSGNTIYF. CDR3 DNA sequence: TGTGCCAGCAGCTTCCGGCAGGGGGCCTCCTCTGGAAACACCATATATTTT.

The chain recombines TRBV27 with TRBJ1-1; D possibly corresponds to TRBD1 (6 bases). Germline V lookup: CDR1 MNHEY, CDR2 SMNVEV (reference sequence). The length of the CDR3 is 14 residues. V shed 6 bases and J shed 5 bases, with 16 bases lying between them. CDR3 residues: CASSPGGRGTEAFF. Written as DNA, the CDR3 is TGTGCCAGCAGCCCCGGGGGGCGCGGAACTGAAGCTTTCTTT.

The chain combines TRBV29-1 with TRBJ2-5; weak D call: TRBD2 (7 bases). Deletions cut 0 bases from V and 5 bases from J, with 16 bases between. This CDR3 is 15 amino acids long. In germline, CDR1 is SQVTM, CDR2 ANQGSEA. CDR3 in DNA: TGCAGCGTTGAAGAAGGTAGGGGGAGGGCGGAGACCCAGTACTTC. Translating it yields CSVEEGRGRAETQYF.

The J gene is TRBJ2-7, the V gene TRBV10-3, with 9 bases identical to TRBD1. The ends lost 6 bases at V and 4 bases at J; junction bases unmatched: 10. The CDR3 totals 15 residues. Per germline, CDR1 ENHRY and CDR2 SYGVKD. Here the CDR3 reads CAISSTQTGGYEQYF. The CDR3 DNA reads as TGTGCCATCAGCTCAACCCAGACAGGGGGATACGAGCAGTACTTC.

The chain couples TRBV6-1 to TRBJ2-2; D gene ambiguous. The germline V gene has CDR1 MNHNS and CDR2 SASEGT. The CDR3 spans 15 residues. Trimming pared 6 bases from V and 0 bases from J, leaving 11 bases between. As DNA, the CDR3 is TGTGCCAGCAGGAAAAACATAGCGAACACCGGGGAGCTGTTTTTT. It codes for CASRKNIANTGELFF.

This sequence joins TRBV5-5 and TRBJ2-7; D ambiguous. Germline CDR1 SGHKS, CDR2 YYEKEE (reference sequence). The CDR3 has 14 amino acids. V dropped 1 base and J dropped 0 bases, with 8 bases sitting between them. The CDR3 nucleotides read TGTGCCAGCAGCTTGCCCTCGGCCTCCTACGAGCAGTACTTC. This translates into CASSLPSASYEQYF.

This chain links TRBV5-6 with TRBJ2-5; no firm D call. The germline gives CDR1 SGHDT, CDR2 YYEEEE. Trimming shortened V by 3 bases and J by 2 bases, and 8 bases separated the two germline ends. The CDR3 length is 13 residues. The CDR3 loop reads CASSSDIQETQYF. CDR3 nucleotides: TGTGCCAGCAGCTCAGACATTCAAGAGACCCAGTACTTC.

V usage is TRBV18 and J usage is TRBJ1-4, with no clear D. CDR1 and CDR2 (germline): KGHSH, LQKENI. V gave up 3 bases and J gave up 0 bases, with 5 bases separating them. CDR3 length: 14 amino acids. The CDR3 reads CASSPFATNEKLFF. DNA of the CDR3: TGTGCCAGCTCACCGTTTGCAACTAATGAAAAACTGTTTTTT.

The rearrangement joins TRBV11-2 to TRBJ2-7, with 9 bases fitting TRBD1. Trimming removed 1 base from V and 0 bases from J; junction bases left unmatched: 1. Germline-derived CDR1 and CDR2 are SGHAT and FQNNGV. The CDR3 runs to 15 residues. This CDR3 reads CASSLGGQGSYEQYF. The CDR3 DNA follows: TGTGCCAGCAGCTTAGGGGGACAGGGCTCCTACGAGCAGTACTTC. Drawing the rest from reference TRBV11-2 and TRBJ2-7, the complete variable domain is EAGVAQSPRYKIIEKRQSVAFWCNPISGHATLYWYQQILGQGPKLLIQFQNNGVVDDSQLPKDRFSAERLKGVDSTLKIQPAKLEDSAVYLCASSLGGQGSYEQYFGPGTRLTVT.

The count of this clone is one. This sequence joins TRBV10-1 and TRBJ2-3; D perhaps matches TRBD1 (6 bases). Trimming left V 2 bases short and J 3 bases short, with 12 bases between. Germline assignment: CDR1 WNHNN and CDR2 SYGVQD (reference sequence). This CDR3 comprises 15 residues. The DNA for the CDR3 is TGCGCCAGCAGTGAGGCAGGGGCCGGGACAGATACGCAGTATTTT. It yields the protein CASSEAGAGTDTQYF.

The V gene is TRBV4-3, the J gene TRBJ1-5; no clear D. The germline gives CDR1 LGHNA, CDR2 YSLEER. The length of the CDR3 is 15 residues. The ends were cut back, 0 bases at V and 9 bases at J, with 15 bases in the middle. The CDR3 reads CASSQDTGWVSPQHF. For the CDR3, the DNA is TGCGCCAGCAGCCAAGATACTGGGTGGGTCTCGCCCCAGCATTTT.

V is TRBV27 and J is TRBJ2-7; 9 bases match TRBD1. Unmatched junction bases numbered 6, after V lost 4 bases and J lost 2 bases. The germline V gene encodes CDR1 MNHEY and CDR2 SMNVEV (reference sequence). The CDR3 covers 15 residues. In nucleotides, the CDR3 is TGTGCCAGCAGTTCACCGGGACAGGGAACCTACGAGCAGTACTTC. This gives the protein CASSSPGQGTYEQYF.

The V gene is TRBV6-6, the J gene TRBJ2-3; the D call may be TRBD1 or TRBD2 (5 bases each). The CDR3 loop spans 15 amino acids. Trimming took off 2 bases at V and 0 bases at J, with 9 bases between the two ends. Germline V gene data show CDR1 as MNHNY and CDR2 as SVGAGI (reference sequence). The chain's CDR3 is CASSYGGGSTDTQYF. The CDR3 DNA reads as TGTGCCAGCAGTTACGGTGGGGGAAGCACAGATACGCAGTATTTT.

The chain joins TRBV5-6 to TRBJ1-2, with TRBD1 matching 10 bases. The V gene end was trimmed by 3 bases and the J gene end by 4 bases; junction bases not matched to a gene: 6. CDR3 length equals 15 residues. The germline CDR1 and CDR2 sequences are SGHDT and YYEEEE. As DNA, the CDR3 is TGTGCCAGCAGCTCCGGACAGGGGGTCTTCTATGGCTACACCTTC. Its protein product is CASSSGQGVFYGYTF.

The V call is TRBV7-2, the J call TRBJ1-4; maybe TRBD1 (6 bases). The CDR3 sequence is 15 residues long. V lost 1 base, J lost 1 base, and 7 bases lay in between. Germline V lookup: CDR1 SGHTA, CDR2 FQGNSA. DNA of the CDR3: TGTGCCAGCAGCTTAGTAGGGGGAACTAATGAAAAACTGTTTTTT. Residues: CASSLVGGTNEKLFF.

This clone ranks as medium-sized. The J gene is TRBJ1-2, the V gene TRBV7-8, with 8 bases aligning to TRBD1. Trimming cost V 4 bases and J 6 bases; bases outside gene matches: 13. Germline V gene data show CDR1 as SGHVS and CDR2 as FQNEAQ. The CDR3 is made up of 16 amino acids. CDR3 sequence reads: CASSSQNRGLENGYTF. The DNA for the CDR3 is TGTGCCAGCAGCTCCCAGAACAGGGGGTTAGAGAATGGCTACACCTTC.

DNA of the CDR3: TGTGCCAGCAGCTTCGGCACAGGCGTGTTGAACACTGAAGCTTTCTTT. Translation gives CASSFGTGVLNTEAFF. The V gene is TRBV7-2, the J gene TRBJ1-1, with a weak D call TRBD1 (5 bases). V lost 3 bases and J lost 0, with 14 bases in between. CDR3 size: 16 residues. Germline loops: CDR1 SGHTA, CDR2 FQGNSA.

This clone was picked up one time. The chain employs TRBV6-5 and TRBJ1-1; D is possibly TRBD1 (6 bases). Germline-derived CDR1 and CDR2 are MNHEY and SVGAGI. Trimming removed 5 bases from V and 5 bases from J, with 12 bases in between. The CDR3 is 13 amino acids. CDR3 amino acids: CASSLVQGTEAFF. DNA of the CDR3: TGTGCCAGCAGTCTTGTTCAGGGGACTGAAGCTTTCTTT.